The 26 T cell receptor beta chains given below trace back to one sample, sequenced in a study of graft-versus-host responses after intestinal transplantation. Sequencing was performed with immunoSEQ multiplex PCR; in TCRdb, only in-frame clones are kept and a portion is missing. The sample holds over 10,000 clones, 80% to 95% seen once. The sequencing here drew on PBMCs, taken roughly 1,000 days after intestinal transplantation. The source of these receptors is a human patient who received an intestinal transplant, so some T cells may come from the graft donor.

This clone came up a few times. The rearrangement links TRBV13 to TRBJ2-7; no firm D call. With 4 bases removed from V and 2 bases from J, the gap between germline ends came to 9 bases. The germline V gene has CDR1 PRHDT and CDR2 FYEKMQ (reference sequence). There are 13 residues in the CDR3. CDR3 protein: CASSSTRTYEQYF. CDR3 nucleotide sequence: TGTGCCAGCAGCTCCACCCGTACCTACGAGCAGTACTTC.

This rearrangement joins TRBV9 to TRBJ2-3; D not resolved. CDR3 length: 18 residues. Germline values: CDR1 SGDLS, CDR2 YYNGEE. Trimming stripped 0 bases from V and 1 base from J, with 18 bases between. CDR3 nucleotides: TGTGCCAGCAGCGTAGGGTTTTTGGGTTTCTCGGGCACAGATACGCAGTATTTT. It is translated as CASSVGFLGFSGTDTQYF.

Worth noting for this clone: Other DNA sequences in this sample translate to the same CDR3. The chain carries TRBV6-5 and TRBJ2-7; no firm D call. Germline values: CDR1 MNHEY, CDR2 SVGAGI. The V and J ends lost 6 bases and 2 bases respectively, with 14 bases between them. This CDR3 region has 14 residues. In nucleotides, the CDR3 is TGTGCCAGCAGCTACGATGGCAGTCCCTACGAGCAGTACTTC. Its protein is CASSYDGSPYEQYF.

This chain links TRBV19 with TRBJ1-1; the D is unclear. The germline gives CDR1 LNHDA, CDR2 SQIVND (reference sequence). The CDR3 is made up of 12 amino acids. V lost 5 bases and J lost 5, with 9 bases in between. The CDR3 loop is CASSPLSTEAFF. CDR3 nucleotide sequence: TGTGCCAGTAGTCCACTGAGTACTGAAGCTTTCTTT.

The chain has TRBV4-2 and TRBJ2-2, with 7 bases matching TRBD1. V shed 1 base, J shed 5 bases, and the junction held 4 bases outside the gene matches. CDR3 size: 15 residues. Germline V gives CDR1 LGHNA, CDR2 YNFKEQ. CDR3 sequence (DNA): TGTGCCAGCAGCCAAGGGGACAGCCCGACCGGGGAGCTGTTTTTT. Translation gives CASSQGDSPTGELFF.

The chain links TRBV19 to TRBJ1-1; D is undetermined. Trimming stripped 3 bases from V and 5 bases from J, with 10 bases between. Germline V gene data show CDR1 as LNHDA and CDR2 as SQIVND (reference sequence). CDR3 size: 13 residues. CDR3 DNA: TGTGCCAGTAGTATCTGGCCGGAGACTGAAGCTTTCTTT. Translated, it gives CASSIWPETEAFF.

This rearrangement joins TRBV6-6 to TRBJ1-1, with D possibly TRBD1 on 6 matching bases. The CDR3 consists of 13 residues. V shed 6 bases and J shed 6 bases, with 14 bases lying between them. Germline assignment: CDR1 MNHNY and CDR2 SVGAGI (reference sequence). The CDR3 sequence is CASRSLPGAEAFF. The DNA of the CDR3 is TGTGCCAGCAGGAGTCTCCCAGGGGCTGAAGCTTTCTTT.

J is TRBJ2-5 and V is TRBV7-3; 12 bases agree with TRBD2. CDR1 and CDR2 (germline): SGHTA, FQGTGA. J lost 4 bases, V lost 4 bases, and 4 bases had no gene match. The CDR3 covers 15 residues. The CDR3 bases are TGTGCCAGCAGCTCTAGCGGGGGGGTTTTAGAGACCCAGTACTTC. Its translation is CASSSSGGVLETQYF.

CDR3 protein: CASRLAGVTYEQYF. The CDR3 nucleotides read TGTGCCAGCAGACTAGCGGGGGTGACCTACGAGCAGTACTTC. The genes are TRBV6-1 and TRBJ2-7; TRBD2 matches at 11 bases. The CDR3 is made up of 14 amino acids. Germline V gene sequence: CDR1 MNHNS, CDR2 SASEGT. V trimming: 6 bases; J trimming: 2 bases; junction bases outside the gene matches: 3.

V usage is TRBV6-1 and J usage is TRBJ2-5, with TRBD2 identical over 13 bases. Germline assignment: CDR1 MNHNS and CDR2 SASEGT. This CDR3 comprises 15 residues. Trimming at V came to 6 bases and at J to 2 bases, leaving 3 bases not matched to a gene. CDR3 residues: CASRSLAGGQETQYF. As DNA, the CDR3 is TGTGCCAGCAGATCACTAGCGGGGGGGCAAGAGACCCAGTACTTC.

V and J are TRBV2 and TRBJ1-2; D ambiguous. The length of the CDR3 is 13 residues. Germline V gene sequence: CDR1 SNHLY, CDR2 FYNNEI. Deletions cut 9 bases from V and 8 bases from J, with 19 bases between. The CDR3 region is CASSYGESDGYTF. The DNA of the CDR3 is TGTGCCAGTAGTTATGGGGAGTCAGACGGCTACACCTTC.

The V and J genes are TRBV11-1 and TRBJ1-2, with TRBD1 matching over 9 bases. The germline CDR1 and CDR2 sequences are SGHAT and FQDESV (reference sequence). V was pared by 5 bases and J by 8 bases, with 18 bases of the junction left unmatched. CDR3 length equals 17 residues. CDR3 sequence (DNA): TGTGCCAGCAGCCCCTTTACAGGGGGCCCCACTGTCAGAGGCTACACCTTC. Translated: CASSPFTGGPTVRGYTF.

The chain links TRBV10-3 to TRBJ2-5, with 10 bases lining up with TRBD2. The CDR3 contains 14 residues. In germline, CDR1 is ENHRY, CDR2 SYGVKD. CDR3 amino acids: CAHSAGGIQETQYF. CDR3 DNA: TGTGCTCATTCAGCGGGGGGGATCCAAGAGACCCAGTACTTC.

This chain links TRBV6-1 with TRBJ1-3, with D unclear. Germline V gene sequence: CDR1 MNHNS, CDR2 SASEGT. The CDR3 sequence is 13 residues long. The ends were cut back, 1 base at V and 6 bases at J, with 7 bases in the middle. The CDR3 reads CASSEVFLNTIYF. In DNA form, the CDR3 reads TGTGCCAGCAGTGAAGTATTTCTAAACACCATATATTTT.

The rearrangement uses TRBV2 and TRBJ2-5; weak D call: TRBD1 (5 bases). The CDR3 contains 14 residues. Germline values: CDR1 SNHLY, CDR2 FYNNEI. Trimming left V 8 bases short and J 2 bases short, with 15 bases between. The CDR3 sequence: CASRRDLGQETQYF. The CDR3 coding sequence is TGTGCCAGCCGCAGGGATTTGGGACAAGAGACCCAGTACTTC. Filled out from reference TRBV2 and TRBJ2-5, the complete variable domain reads EPEVTQTPSHQVTQMGQEVILRCVPISNHLYFYWYRQILGQKVEFLVSFYNNEISEKSEIFDDQFSVERPDGSNFTLKIRSTKLEDSAMYFCASRRDLGQETQYFGPGTRLLVL.

The chain employs TRBV29-1 and TRBJ1-1; TRBD1 matches 8 bases. CDR1 and CDR2 from the germline V gene are SQVTM and ANQGSEA. The CDR3 runs 12 residues. The trim removed 4 bases at V and 3 bases at J, leaving 1 base unmatched. The CDR3 DNA reads TGCAGCGTTGCGGGACAGGACACTGAAGCTTTCTTT. Its translation is CSVAGQDTEAFF.

The J gene is TRBJ2-7, the V gene TRBV5-1; TRBD1 might be the D (6 bases). The germline V gene has CDR1 SGHRS and CDR2 YFSETQ. CDR3 length equals 13 residues. V lost 7 bases, J lost 5 bases, and 16 bases lay in between. In DNA, the CDR3 is TGCGCCAGCGCTACCCGTGGGGGCCACGAGCAGTACTTC. Translated: CASATRGGHEQYF.

The chain carries TRBV6-5 and TRBJ2-1, with D unclear. The CDR3 is 11 amino acids. Trimming removed 10 bases at V and 7 bases at J, with 11 bases between. Germline V gene sequence: CDR1 MNHEY, CDR2 SVGAGI. The CDR3 sequence: CATTRWNEQFF. In DNA form, the CDR3 reads TGTGCCACCACCCGGTGGAATGAGCAGTTCTTC.

The chain recombines TRBV5-4 with TRBJ2-3; a possible D gene is TRBD2 (6 bases). This CDR3 is built from 12 residues. V was trimmed by 4 bases and J by 4 bases, leaving 7 bases between them. Germline-derived CDR1 and CDR2 are SGHNT and YYREEE (reference sequence). CDR3 coding DNA: TGTGCCAGCAGCGGGGGGTCAGATACGCAGTATTTT. Protein product: CASSGGSDTQYF.

This clone was recorded only once. The genes are TRBV6-6 and TRBJ1-1, with 8 bases fitting TRBD1. Losses at the gene ends were 7 bases for V and 9 bases for J; bases not matched to a gene: 10. Germline CDR1 and CDR2: MNHNY and SVGAGI (reference sequence). The CDR3 is 13 amino acids. The CDR3 coding sequence is TGTGCCAGCATCGATCAGGGGGCCCGACAAGCTTTCTTT. Its translation: CASIDQGARQAFF.

This clone has only one observation. This rearrangement joins TRBV6-1 to TRBJ1-2, with no clear D. The CDR3 is 14 amino acids. Deletions cut 11 bases from V and 11 bases from J, with 27 bases between. CDR1 is MNHNS and CDR2 is SASEGT in the germline V gene. The CDR3 DNA reads as TGTGCCGGATCGTCCCGAAGCTCAGAAGCGTGGTACACCTTC. As protein: CAGSSRSSEAWYTF.

The chain has TRBV5-1 and TRBJ1-1; D possibly corresponds to TRBD1 (5 bases). Germline loops: CDR1 SGHRS, CDR2 YFSETQ. Trimming took 2 bases from V and 1 from J, leaving 12 bases between them. This CDR3 spans 15 amino acids. CDR3 in amino acids: CASSLSGIGNTEAFF. In DNA, the CDR3 is TGCGCCAGCAGCTTATCAGGGATTGGGAACACTGAAGCTTTCTTT.

This clone was seen a single time. The rearrangement joins TRBV6-5 to TRBJ1-3, with D hard to call. The V end lost 0 bases, the J end lost 1 base, and 1 base lay between the germline ends. There are 13 residues in the CDR3. In germline, CDR1 is MNHEY, CDR2 SVGAGI. This chain's CDR3 is CASSYSSGNTIYF. The DNA of the CDR3 is TGTGCCAGCAGTTACTCGTCTGGAAACACCATATATTTT.

V and J are TRBV4-2 and TRBJ2-3; 12 bases are shared with TRBD2. This CDR3 is built from 16 residues. Germline trimming cut 5 bases from V and 3 bases from J; bases unmatched to any gene: 6. Germline V gives CDR1 LGHNA, CDR2 YNFKEQ. CDR3: CASSSPSGGGTDTQYF. CDR3 nucleotide sequence: TGTGCCAGCAGCTCCCCTAGCGGGGGGGGGACAGATACGCAGTATTTT.

The chain recombines TRBV19 with TRBJ2-3; TRBD1 or TRBD2 may be the D gene (5 bases each). This CDR3 is built from 16 residues. V lost 7 bases to trimming and J lost 0 bases, with 17 bases between them. Germline lookup yields CDR1 LNHDA and CDR2 SQIVND (reference sequence). Here the CDR3 DNA reads TGTGCCAGTACCCCGGGACGGATCTTAAGCACAGATACGCAGTATTTT. Translated, it gives CASTPGRILSTDTQYF.

The chain joins TRBV29-1 to TRBJ2-7; tentative D call: TRBD2 (6 bases). This CDR3 is 13 amino acids long. Germline lookup yields CDR1 SQVTM and CDR2 ANQGSEA. Between the trimmed V and J ends, which lost 4 bases and 3 bases, there was a span of 13 bases. The CDR3 is CSVVGGTFYEQYF. CDR3 nucleotide sequence: TGCAGCGTTGTTGGGGGGACCTTCTACGAGCAGTACTTC.